Listed below are T cell receptor beta chains from one sample, sequenced in a study of T-cell memory formation after mild COVID-19. TCRdb recomputed calls from the 5' RACE reads with MiXCR, one row per CDR3 protein. Among 80,000 to 90,000 distinct CDR3 sequences, around a quarter were seen once, and the ten largest hold 42%. What was sequenced was PBMCs or a T cell subset sorted from them (not recorded which). Source of these receptors: a man aged 18 to 29 who had mild COVID-19 (a few samples of this study predate the infection). Cell type and time point are not known. Each CDR3 is given with its conserved first and last residue. The D gene is left open where the match is weak. Where a row states a size, it is once, few, many or the class of an expanded clone; other rows omit it.

j_gene | v_gene | d_gene | abundance | CDR3nt | CDR3aa
TRBJ2-1 | TRBV11-3 | - | few | TGTGCCAGCGACGCCGGCCACAAATGGAATGAGCAGTTCTTC | CASDAGHKWNEQFF
TRBJ2-7 | TRBV9 | - | - | TGTGCCAGCAGCGTAAGGTTCGGGCAGGGGGGAGACGAGCAGTACTTC | CASSVRFGQGGDEQYF
TRBJ1-5 | TRBV10-3 | - | - | TGTGCCATCAGTGACTGGGAGAAGCAGCCCCAGCATTTT | CAISDWEKQPQHF
TRBJ2-5 | TRBV12-5 | - | few | TGTGCTAGTGGTTTGGGCTCACAAGAGACCCAGTACTTC | CASGLGSQETQYF
TRBJ2-1 | TRBV27 | TRBD2 | few | TGTGCCAGCAGTCAAAGCGGGGGACGCCAGTTCTTC | CASSQSGGRQFF
TRBJ2-2 | TRBV2 | - | - | TGTGCCAGCCAGGCCCAGGGACGGGGACTCGGGGAGCTGTTTTTT | CASQAQGRGLGELFF
TRBJ2-7 | TRBV15 | - | few | TGTGCCACCAGCATGTATCGGGGTTACGAGCAGTACTTC | CATSMYRGYEQYF
TRBJ2-3 | TRBV7-9 | - | - | TGTGCCAGCAGCTTAGTCGGGAGCACAGATACGCAGTATTTT | CASSLVGSTDTQYF
TRBJ2-3 | TRBV7-6 | - | few | TGTGCCAGCAGCTTAGTGGGGCTAGCGACAGATACGCAGTATTTT | CASSLVGLATDTQYF
TRBJ1-2 | TRBV9 | TRBD1 | - | TGTGCCAGCAGCCCGACAGGGTATGGCTACACCTTC | CASSPTGYGYTF
TRBJ2-7 | TRBV7-6 | TRBD1 | - | TGTGCCAGCAGCCCCTGGGCAGGGGGCTCCTACGAGCAGTACTTC | CASSPWAGGSYEQYF
TRBJ2-3 | TRBV27 | - | once | TGTGCCAGCGGGCGTAGCTCATGGGGCACAGATACGCAGTATTTT | CASGRSSWGTDTQYF
TRBJ1-2 | TRBV12-3/TRBV12-4 | - | - | TGTGCCAGCAGTTTCGGGGAAACCTATGGCTACACCTTC | CASSFGETYGYTF
TRBJ2-3 | TRBV5-1 | TRBD2 | - | TGCGCCAGCAGCTTAATGAGCGGGGGAAGCACAGATACGCAGTATTTT | CASSLMSGGSTDTQYF
TRBJ1-2 | TRBV12-3/TRBV12-4 | - | - | TGTGCCAGCAGTATGACCGGTACTGATGGCTACACCTTC | CASSMTGTDGYTF
TRBJ2-3 | TRBV12-3/TRBV12-4 | TRBD2 | many | TGTGCCAGCCACCGTAATCGGGGGGGCACAGATACGCAGTATTTT | CASHRNRGGTDTQYF
TRBJ1-1 | TRBV6-5 | TRBD1 | - | TGTGCCAGCAGTTACTCGAGGTATGGACAGGGGAACACTGAAGCTTTCTTT | CASSYSRYGQGNTEAFF
TRBJ1-4 | TRBV12-3/TRBV12-4 | - | - | TGTGCCAGCAGCCTAACCAGGGCGGCGGCCTATGAAAAACTGTTTTTT | CASSLTRAAAYEKLFF
TRBJ2-7 | TRBV4-1 | - | - | TGCGCCAGCAGCCAAGCCGGGGCCCTCGAGCAGTACTTC | CASSQAGALEQYF
TRBJ1-5 | TRBV2 | TRBD1 | - | TGTGCCAGCAGTGTCATGGACAGGGCGGATCAGCCCCAGCATTTT | CASSVMDRADQPQHF
TRBJ1-2 | TRBV7-2 | - | few | TGTGCCAGCCCGACAGGCGGTGGCTACACCTTC | CASPTGGGYTF
TRBJ1-4 | TRBV4-3 | - | few | TGCGCCAGCAGCCAAGTCTCGCAGGGGAGGGAAAAACTGTTTTTT | CASSQVSQGREKLFF
TRBJ2-7 | TRBV15 | - | many | TGTGCCACCAGCAGAGCCCTGGACAGCTACGAGCAGTACTTC | CATSRALDSYEQYF
TRBJ2-4 | TRBV7-9 | - | medium-sized | TGTGCCAGCACCCCTCCAGAGGAACTAGCCAAAAACATTCAGTACTTC | CASTPPEELAKNIQYF
TRBJ2-5 | TRBV4-3 | - | medium-sized | TGCGCCAGCAGCCGCGGGCAGCAAGAGACCCAGTACTTC | CASSRGQQETQYF
TRBJ1-2 | TRBV16 | TRBD1 | - | TGTGCCAGCAGCCCCGGGACAGGGGGGGGCTATGGCTACACCTTC | CASSPGTGGGYGYTF
TRBJ2-3 | TRBV28 | - | - | TGTGCCAGCAGTTTGAGGGGGGGCATGGTGGATACGCAGTATTTT | CASSLRGGMVDTQYF
TRBJ2-1 | TRBV7-3 | - | large | TGTGCCAGCAGCGCCACCCTGGGCGAGCAGTTCTTC | CASSATLGEQFF
TRBJ2-3 | TRBV23-1 | TRBD2 | few | TGCGCCAGCAGTCAATCCACGGGGGGACCCCCAGATACGCAGTATTTT | CASSQSTGGPPDTQYF